The 10 T cell receptor beta chains below were found in one sample sequenced in a study of T cell responses to AZD1222 COVID-19 vaccine. Only in-frame clones appear in the TCRdb table, and some are missing; sequencing was by immunoSEQ multiplex PCR. The table lists tens of thousands of clones, 88% of them singletons. The source material was peripheral blood, sampled on day 0 of AZD1222 vaccination. These receptors were taken from an adult in good health.

V and J are TRBV27 and TRBJ1-1; the match to TRBD1 covers 8 bases. J was trimmed by 7 bases and V by 4 bases; bases with no gene match: 8. Looked up from germline, CDR1 is MNHEY and CDR2 is SMNVEV (reference sequence). The CDR3 runs to 14 residues. The CDR3 here is CASSSPSDRGEAFF. CDR3 bases: TGTGCCAGCAGTTCTCCTTCCGACAGGGGTGAAGCTTTCTTT.

V is TRBV28 and J is TRBJ1-3; D gene uncertain. This CDR3 has 13 amino acids. The germline V and J ends were trimmed by 10 bases and 3 bases, with 13 bases remaining between them. CDR1 is MDHEN and CDR2 is SYDVKM in the germline V gene. CDR3 in amino acids: CATSPGGGNTIYF. The CDR3, as DNA: TGTGCCACCTCCCCGGGCGGTGGAAACACCATATATTTT.

This clone appeared a single time. The chain carries TRBV24-1 and TRBJ2-3; D is perhaps TRBD2 (6 bases). Trimming removed 4 bases at V and 0 bases at J, with 10 bases between. This CDR3 region has 15 residues. Germline CDR1 and CDR2: KGHDR and SFDVKD. The CDR3 spells CATSDHGRSTDTQYF. The CDR3 region has the DNA TGTGCCACCAGTGACCATGGGAGGAGCACAGATACGCAGTATTTT.

The rearrangement uses TRBV5-4 and TRBJ2-1; D gene uncertain. Germline CDR1 reads SGHNT; CDR2 reads YYREEE (reference sequence). The CDR3 covers 14 residues. Between the trimmed V and J ends, which lost 4 bases and 8 bases, there was a span of 16 bases. The CDR3 is CASSPSLGYDEQFF. CDR3 DNA: TGTGCCAGCAGCCCGTCACTTGGGTACGATGAGCAGTTCTTC.

CDR3 loop: CASSLALGRKTQYF. The CDR3 DNA reads TGTGCCAGCAGCTTAGCGCTGGGGAGAAAGACCCAGTACTTC. This chain uses TRBV11-1 with TRBJ2-5, with a possible D match to TRBD2 (5 bases). CDR3 size: 14 residues. Germline V gene lookup returns CDR1 SGHAT and CDR2 FQDESV (reference sequence). V was pared by 0 bases and J by 6 bases, with 11 bases between. Full variable domain (remainder filled in from reference TRBV11-1 and TRBJ2-5): EAEVAQSPRYKITEKSQAVAFWCDPISGHATLYWYRQILGQGPELLVQFQDESVVDDSQLPKDRFSAERLKGVDSTLKIQPAELGDSAMYLCASSLALGRKTQYFGPGTRLLVL.

The J gene is TRBJ1-4, the V gene TRBV15; maybe TRBD1 (6 bases). Germline values: CDR1 LNHNV, CDR2 YYDKDF (reference sequence). With 0 bases removed from V and 8 bases from J, the gap between germline ends came to 10 bases. The CDR3 is 14 residues long. The CDR3 loop is CATSREGGSEKLFF. CDR3 sequence (DNA): TGTGCCACCAGCAGAGAAGGGGGATCCGAAAAACTGTTTTTT.

This chain connects TRBV24-1 to TRBJ2-1, with D maybe TRBD2 (7 bases). CDR1 and CDR2 (germline): KGHDR, SFDVKD. The V gene lost 4 bases and the J gene lost 12 bases, with 12 bases spanning the gap. The CDR3 is 12 amino acids. CDR3 protein: CATSDEGGLQFF. CDR3 DNA sequence: TGTGCCACCAGTGACGAGGGGGGGCTGCAGTTCTTC.

This rearrangement joins TRBV28 to TRBJ1-2; TRBD1 matches at 7 bases. V shed 4 bases and J 3 bases; nucleotides not matched to a gene: 11. The CDR3 has 16 amino acids. From germline, CDR1 is MDHEN and CDR2 SYDVKM. CDR3 nucleotide sequence: TGTGCCAGCAGTTCCCTAGAGACAGGGAGGGACTATGGCTACACCTTC. Amino acid sequence: CASSSLETGRDYGYTF.

In this sample, this clone turned up a few times. V gene TRBV5-8 combines with J gene TRBJ2-4, with D perhaps TRBD1 or TRBD2 (5 bases each). V lost 3 bases and J lost 0, with 13 bases in between. The CDR3 is made up of 16 amino acids. Per the germline V gene, CDR1 is SGHTS and CDR2 is YDEGEE. This chain's CDR3 is CASSSGRRVAKNIQYF. The CDR3 DNA is TGTGCCAGCAGCTCGGGACGTAGAGTAGCCAAAAACATTCAGTACTTC.

V usage is TRBV7-2 and J usage is TRBJ2-2; D gene ambiguous. Trimming shortened V by 1 base and J by 6 bases, and 6 bases separated the two germline ends. The CDR3 runs 13 residues. Germline CDR1 reads SGHTA; CDR2 reads FQGNSA. The CDR3 sequence is CASSLGHAGELFF. The CDR3 DNA sequence: TGTGCCAGCAGCTTAGGCCACGCCGGGGAGCTGTTTTTT.